A single T cell receptor (beta chain) is shown here with its context. Its antigen is still unknown. The source of the sample is a study of T cell responses to AZD1222 COVID-19 vaccine. Notes on the study in general: The span of vaccine-associated CD4 TCRs extended across spike, with dominance at 160-218 and 743-854. As reported, nearly half of all spike-specific TCRs target variant regions that are unmutated.

Assay: immunoSEQ multiplex PCR; the TCRdb copy retains only in-frame clones and omits some. The sample records about 170,000 clones, around 88% being singletons. V was cut by 3 bases and J by 4 bases, with 13 bases left in between. The CDR3 runs 14 residues. Germline lookup yields CDR1 MNHEY and CDR2 SMNVEV (reference sequence). This receptor was identified in an adult who received the AZD1222 COVID-19 vaccine. Sequencing was performed on peripheral blood, taken 28 days after the second AZD1222 dose. This chain joins TRBV27 and TRBJ2-7, with D maybe TRBD1 (7 bases). The CDR3 loop reads CASSLEEGAYEQYF. CDR3 coding DNA: TGTGCCAGCAGTTTGGAGGAGGGGGCGTACGAGCAGTACTTC.